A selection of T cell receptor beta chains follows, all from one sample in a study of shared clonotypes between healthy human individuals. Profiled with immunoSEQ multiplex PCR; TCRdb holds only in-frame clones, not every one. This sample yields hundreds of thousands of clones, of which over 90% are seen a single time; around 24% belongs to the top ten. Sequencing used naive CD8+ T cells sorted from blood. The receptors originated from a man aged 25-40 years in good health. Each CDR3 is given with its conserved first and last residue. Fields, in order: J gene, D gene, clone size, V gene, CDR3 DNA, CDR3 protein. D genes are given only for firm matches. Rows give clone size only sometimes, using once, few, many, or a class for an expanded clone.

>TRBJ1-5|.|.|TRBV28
TGTGCCAGCAGTTTATTGAGGGTCGCTGGCGGTCGGGGAGTTGGCAATCAGCCCCAGCATTTT
CASSLLRVAGGRGVGNQPQHF
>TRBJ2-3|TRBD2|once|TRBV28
TGTGCCAGCAGTTTCCCGACTAGCGGTGCTAGCACAGATACGCAGTATTTT
CASSFPTSGASTDTQYF
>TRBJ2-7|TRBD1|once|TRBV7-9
TGTGCCAGCAGCCCCGGGACAGGCTCCTACGAGCAGTACTTC
CASSPGTGSYEQYF
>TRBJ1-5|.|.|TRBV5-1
TGCGCCAGCAGCTTGGACGAGAATCAGCCCCAGCATTTT
CASSLDENQPQHF
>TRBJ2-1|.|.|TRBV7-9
TGTGCCAGCAGCTTCCAGGAAAAAGATCAGTTCTTC
CASSFQEKDQFF
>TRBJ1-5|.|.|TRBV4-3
TGCGCCAGCAGCCAAGATGTTGGGTCCAATCAGCCCCAGCATTTT
CASSQDVGSNQPQHF
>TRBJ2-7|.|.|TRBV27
TGTGCCAGCAGTTCGACTACGATCGGGTACGAGCAGTACTTC
CASSSTTIGYEQYF
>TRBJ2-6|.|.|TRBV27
TGTGCCAGCAGTTTTGGGGCTCTGGGTGCCAACGTCCTGACTTTC
CASSFGALGANVLTF
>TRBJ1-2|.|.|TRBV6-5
TGTGCCAGCAGTTACCGGGAGATTAACTATGGCTACACCTTC
CASSYREINYGYTF
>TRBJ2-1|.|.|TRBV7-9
TGTGCCAGCAGTCGTAGCGGTTACTACAATGAGCAGTTCTTC
CASSRSGYYNEQFF
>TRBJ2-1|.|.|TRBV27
TGTGCCAGCAGTTTAGTGCAGAGTAGGAATGAGCAGTTCTTC
CASSLVQSRNEQFF
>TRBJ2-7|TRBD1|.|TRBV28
TGTGCCAGCATGGGACAGGGACCATACGAGCAGTACTTC
CASMGQGPYEQYF
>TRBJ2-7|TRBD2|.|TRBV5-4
TGTGCCAGCAGCGATAGCGGGAGGGCTTACGAGCAGTACTTC
CASSDSGRAYEQYF
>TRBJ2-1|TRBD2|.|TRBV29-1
TGCAGCGTGGTAGCGGGAAGCTCCTACAATGAGCAGTTCTTC
CSVVAGSSYNEQFF
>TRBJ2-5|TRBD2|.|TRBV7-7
TGTGCTAGCAGCTTTCTTCTAGCGGGGAAAAAAGAGACCCAGTACTTC
CASSFLLAGKKETQYF
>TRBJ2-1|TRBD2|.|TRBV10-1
TGCGCCAGCAGTGAGTCTATAGCGGGAGTTGGCAATGAGCAGTTCTTC
CASSESIAGVGNEQFF
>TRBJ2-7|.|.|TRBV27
TGTGCCAGCAGTATACTAGACGGGAGCTCCTACGAGCAGTACTTC
CASSILDGSSYEQYF
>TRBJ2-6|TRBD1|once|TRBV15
TGTGCCACCAGCAGTTTCCTCCGACAGGGCAATAAAGCCTCTGGGGCCAACGTCCTGACTTTC
CATSSFLRQGNKASGANVLTF
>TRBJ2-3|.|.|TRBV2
TGTGCCAGCGGGGGGGCCGACACAGATACGCAGTATTTT
CASGGADTDTQYF
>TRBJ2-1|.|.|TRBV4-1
TGCGCCAGCAGCCAAAACAGGGTCGCAAATGAGCAGTTCTTC
CASSQNRVANEQFF
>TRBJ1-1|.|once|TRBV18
TGTGCCAGCTCAGACCCCATGAACACTGAAGCTTTCTTT
CASSDPMNTEAFF
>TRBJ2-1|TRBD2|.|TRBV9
TGTGCCAGCAGCGTGGGACTAGCTTCTGAGCAGTTCTTC
CASSVGLASEQFF
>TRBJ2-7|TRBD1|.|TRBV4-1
TGCGCCAGCAGCCAAGCAGGACAGGGGATCTCCTACGAGCAGTACTTC
CASSQAGQGISYEQYF
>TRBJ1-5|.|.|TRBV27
TGTGCCAGCAGTTCACTTGGGGGGAGCAATCAGCCCCAGCATTTT
CASSSLGGSNQPQHF
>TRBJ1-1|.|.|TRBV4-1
TGCGCCAGCAGCCAAGTGGGATTAGCTGAAGCTTTCTTT
CASSQVGLAEAFF
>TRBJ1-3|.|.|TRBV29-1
TGCAGCGTTGAATCCGGGGCCATCTCTGGAAACACCATATATTTT
CSVESGAISGNTIYF
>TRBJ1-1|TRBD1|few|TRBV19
TGTGCCAGTAGCCAGGGACAGGGTCACACTGAAGCTTTCTTT
CASSQGQGHTEAFF
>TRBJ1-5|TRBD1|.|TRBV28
TGTGCCAGCAGTCCTCAAACCGGGACAGGGACTCAGCCCCAGCATTTT
CASSPQTGTGTQPQHF
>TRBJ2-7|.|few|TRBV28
TGTGCCAGCAGTTCCCGGACCTACGAGCAGTACTTC
CASSSRTYEQYF
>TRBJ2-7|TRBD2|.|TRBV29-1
TGCAGCGTTGAAAGCGGGGAACCTCTACTAGCGGGAGATCCTTACGAGCAGTACTTC
CSVESGEPLLAGDPYEQYF
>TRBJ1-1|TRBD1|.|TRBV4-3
TGCGCCAGCAGCCAAGTTAGGGGGCAGACTGAAGCTTTCTTT
CASSQVRGQTEAFF
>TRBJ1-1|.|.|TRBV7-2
TGTGCCAGCAGCTTAGCAGGGGCAGGGAAGTCAGCTTTCTTT
CASSLAGAGKSAFF
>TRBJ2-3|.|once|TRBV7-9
TGTGCCAGCAGCTCCCCCAGCTTAGATACGCAGTATTTT
CASSSPSLDTQYF
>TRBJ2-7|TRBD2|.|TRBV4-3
TGCGCCAGCAGCCAAGGGGCGGGGGGGTACGAGCAGTACTTC
CASSQGAGGYEQYF
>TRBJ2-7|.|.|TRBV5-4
TGTGCCAGCAGCCTGCTCTCCTACGAGCAGTACTTC
CASSLLSYEQYF
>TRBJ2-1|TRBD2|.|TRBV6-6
TGTGCCAGCTCGACTAGCGGGAGCCATGAGCAGTTCTTC
CASSTSGSHEQFF
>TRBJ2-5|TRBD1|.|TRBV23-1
TGCGCCAGCAGTCCAATCAGGGGGATGAAGGAAGAGACCCAGTACTTC
CASSPIRGMKEETQYF
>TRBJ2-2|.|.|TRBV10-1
TGCGCCAGCAGTGAGGGGGGAATGAACACCGGGGAGCTGTTTTTT
CASSEGGMNTGELFF
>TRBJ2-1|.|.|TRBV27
TGCGAGTTTAGTTCATCGGGGTATGAGGGCAATGAGCAGTTCTTC
CEFSSSGYEGNEQFF
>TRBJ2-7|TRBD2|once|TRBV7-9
TGTGCCAGCAGCTTACTTATTGCTAGCGGGAGGTACGAGCAGTACTTC
CASSLLIASGRYEQYF
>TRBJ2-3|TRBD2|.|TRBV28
TGTGCCAGCAGTACTCGTAGCGGGAGCACAGATACGCAGTATTTT
CASSTRSGSTDTQYF
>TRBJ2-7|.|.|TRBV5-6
TGTGCCAGCAGCTTGGGGTTCGGGCGCTACGAGCAGTACTTC
CASSLGFGRYEQYF
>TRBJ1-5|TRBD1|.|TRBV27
TGTGCCAGCAGTCATAGGGGGCTTGCGAGCAATCAGCCCCAGCATTTT
CASSHRGLASNQPQHF
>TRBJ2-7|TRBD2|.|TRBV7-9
TGTGCCAGCAGCTCCCCACCACTAGCGGGAGAATACGAGCAGTACTTC
CASSSPPLAGEYEQYF
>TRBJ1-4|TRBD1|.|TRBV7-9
TGTGCCAGCAGCTTCGGACAGGGTGAGGATGAAAAACTGTTTTTT
CASSFGQGEDEKLFF
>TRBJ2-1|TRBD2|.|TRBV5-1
TGCGCCAGCAGCTTGGGACTAGCGGGAGGGTTTTACAATGAGCAGTTCTTC
CASSLGLAGGFYNEQFF
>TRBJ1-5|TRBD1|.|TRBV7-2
TGTGCCAGCAGCTTACAGGGAAGGGGGCATCAGCCCCAGCATTTT
CASSLQGRGHQPQHF
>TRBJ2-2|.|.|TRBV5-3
TGTGCCAGAGATGGCGGGCCGAACACCGGGGAGCTGTTTTTT
CARDGGPNTGELFF
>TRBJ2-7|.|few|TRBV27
TGTGCCAGCAGTAATGCCTACGAGCAGTACTTC
CASSNAYEQYF
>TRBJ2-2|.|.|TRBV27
TGTGCCAGCAGTCCGGGACTCTTCACCGGGGAGCTGTTTTTT
CASSPGLFTGELFF
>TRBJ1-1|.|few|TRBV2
TGTGCCAGCAGGATGGGCTTCATGAACACTGAAGCTTTCTTT
CASRMGFMNTEAFF
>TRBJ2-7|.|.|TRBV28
TGTGCCAGCAGTCCGGGTCCCACCTACGAGCAGTACTTC
CASSPGPTYEQYF
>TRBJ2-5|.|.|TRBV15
TGTGCCACTAGACCACGGGATCGGGAGACCCAGTACTTC
CATRPRDRETQYF
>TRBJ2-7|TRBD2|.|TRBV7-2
TGTGCCAGCAGCCCATGGACTAGCGGATCCTACGAGCAGTACTTC
CASSPWTSGSYEQYF
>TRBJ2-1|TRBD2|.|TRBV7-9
TGTGCCAGCAGCTCCAAGGGAGCCGGGACTAGCGTTCGCAATGAGCAGTTCTTC
CASSSKGAGTSVRNEQFF
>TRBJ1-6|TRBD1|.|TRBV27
TGTGCCAGCAAGCAGGGGGCGGGTATAAGCAATTCACCCCTCCACTTT
CASKQGAGISNSPLHF
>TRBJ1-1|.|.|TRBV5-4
TGTGCCAGCAGCTTGGGGGACACTAAGAACACTGAAGCTTTCTTT
CASSLGDTKNTEAFF
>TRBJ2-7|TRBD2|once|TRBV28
TGTGCCAGCACGACTAGCGGGAGAACCTACGAGCAGTACTTC
CASTTSGRTYEQYF